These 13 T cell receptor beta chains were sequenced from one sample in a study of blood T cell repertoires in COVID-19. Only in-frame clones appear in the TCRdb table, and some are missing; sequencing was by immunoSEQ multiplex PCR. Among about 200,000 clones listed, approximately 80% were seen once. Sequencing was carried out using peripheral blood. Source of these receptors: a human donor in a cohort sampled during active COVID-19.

CDR3 in DNA: TGTGCCAGCACCCTCGGGAGCGGCTCTGAAGCTTTCTTT. Amino acids: CASTLGSGSEAFF. This sequence joins TRBV28 and TRBJ1-1, with unresolved D. V lost 7 bases and J 6 bases, leaving 15 bases between the germline ends. CDR3 size: 13 residues. The V gene's germline CDR1 is MDHEN and CDR2 SYDVKM.

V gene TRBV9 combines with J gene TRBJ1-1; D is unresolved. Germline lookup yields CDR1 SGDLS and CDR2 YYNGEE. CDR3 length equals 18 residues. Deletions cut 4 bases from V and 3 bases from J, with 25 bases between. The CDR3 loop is CASSPPGVSRGRDTEAFF. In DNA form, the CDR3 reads TGTGCCAGCAGCCCACCGGGTGTCTCTCGGGGAAGGGACACTGAAGCTTTCTTT. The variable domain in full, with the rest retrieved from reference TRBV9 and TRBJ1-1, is DSGVTQTPKHLITATGQRVTLRCSPRSGDLSVYWYQQSLDQGLQFLIQYYNGEERAKGNILERFSAQQFPDLHSELNLSSLELGDSALYFCASSPPGVSRGRDTEAFFGQGTRLTVV.

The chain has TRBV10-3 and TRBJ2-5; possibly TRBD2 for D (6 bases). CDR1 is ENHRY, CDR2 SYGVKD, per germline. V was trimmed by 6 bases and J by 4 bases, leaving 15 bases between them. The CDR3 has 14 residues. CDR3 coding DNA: TGTGCCATCAGACCACTGGGTAGCGGAGAGACCCAGTACTTC. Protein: CAIRPLGSGETQYF.

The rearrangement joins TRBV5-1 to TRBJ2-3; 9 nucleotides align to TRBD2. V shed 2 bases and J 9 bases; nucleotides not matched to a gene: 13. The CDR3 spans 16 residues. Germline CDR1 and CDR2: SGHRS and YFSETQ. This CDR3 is CASSFSGGGVARTQYF. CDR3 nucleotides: TGCGCCAGCAGCTTCTCCGGCGGGGGGGTCGCTCGGACGCAGTATTTT.

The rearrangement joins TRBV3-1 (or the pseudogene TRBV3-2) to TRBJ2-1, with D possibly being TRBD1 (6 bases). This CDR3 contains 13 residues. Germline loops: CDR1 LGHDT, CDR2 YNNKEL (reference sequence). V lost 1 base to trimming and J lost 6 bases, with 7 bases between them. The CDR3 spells CASSQGGGNEQFF. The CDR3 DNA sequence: TGTGCCAGCAGCCAAGGAGGGGGCAATGAGCAGTTCTTC.

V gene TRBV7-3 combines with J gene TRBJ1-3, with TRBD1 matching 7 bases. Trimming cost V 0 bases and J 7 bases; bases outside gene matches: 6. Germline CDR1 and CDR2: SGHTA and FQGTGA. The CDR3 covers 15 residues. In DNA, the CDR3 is TGTGCCAGCAGCTTAACAGGGGGCTCTCATAACACCATATATTTT. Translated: CASSLTGGSHNTIYF.

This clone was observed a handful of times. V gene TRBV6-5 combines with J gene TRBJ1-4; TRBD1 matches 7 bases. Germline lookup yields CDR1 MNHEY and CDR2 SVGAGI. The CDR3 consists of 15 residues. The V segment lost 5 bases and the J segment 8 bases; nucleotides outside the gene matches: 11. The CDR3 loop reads CASSPPDRHGEKLFF. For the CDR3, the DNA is TGTGCCAGCAGTCCTCCGGACAGGCATGGCGAAAAACTGTTTTTT.

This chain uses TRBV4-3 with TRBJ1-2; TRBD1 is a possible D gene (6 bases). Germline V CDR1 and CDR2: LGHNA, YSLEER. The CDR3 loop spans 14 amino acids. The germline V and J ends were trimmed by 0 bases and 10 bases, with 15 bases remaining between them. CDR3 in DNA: TGCGCCAGCAGCCAAGAGGCCAGGAGGACAGTCTACACCTTC. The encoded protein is CASSQEARRTVYTF.

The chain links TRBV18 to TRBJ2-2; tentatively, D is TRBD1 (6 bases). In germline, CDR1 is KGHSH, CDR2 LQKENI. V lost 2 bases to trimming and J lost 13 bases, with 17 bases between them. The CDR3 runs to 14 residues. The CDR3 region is CASSPNYQGSSLFF. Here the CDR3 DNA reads TGTGCCAGCTCACCAAATTACCAGGGGAGCTCGCTGTTTTTT.

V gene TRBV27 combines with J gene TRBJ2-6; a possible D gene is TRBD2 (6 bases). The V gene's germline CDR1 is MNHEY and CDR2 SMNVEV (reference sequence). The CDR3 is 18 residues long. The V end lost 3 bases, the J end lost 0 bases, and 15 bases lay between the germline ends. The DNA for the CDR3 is TGTGCCAGCAGTTTGCTGGTGGCGGGGCACTCTGGGGCCAACGTCCTGACTTTC. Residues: CASSLLVAGHSGANVLTF.

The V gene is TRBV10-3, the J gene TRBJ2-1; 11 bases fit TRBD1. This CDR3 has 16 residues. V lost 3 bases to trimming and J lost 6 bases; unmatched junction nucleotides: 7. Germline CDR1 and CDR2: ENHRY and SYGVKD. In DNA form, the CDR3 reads TGTGCCATCAGTGAAATGAAGGACAGGGGGCTCAATGAGCAGTTCTTC. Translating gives CAISEMKDRGLNEQFF.

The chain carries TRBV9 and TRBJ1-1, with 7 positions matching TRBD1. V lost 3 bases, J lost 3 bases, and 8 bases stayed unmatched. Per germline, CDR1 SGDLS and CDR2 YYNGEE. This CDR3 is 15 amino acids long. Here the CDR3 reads CASSALTGADTEAFF. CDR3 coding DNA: TGTGCCAGCAGCGCCTTAACAGGGGCTGACACTGAAGCTTTCTTT.

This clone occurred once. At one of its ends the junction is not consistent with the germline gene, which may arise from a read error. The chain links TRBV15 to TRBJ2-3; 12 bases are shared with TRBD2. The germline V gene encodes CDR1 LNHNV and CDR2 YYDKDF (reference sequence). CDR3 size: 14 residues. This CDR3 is CATSRDGLAGGPVF. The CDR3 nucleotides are TGTGCCACCAGCAGAGATGGGCTAGCGGGGGGGCCGGTTTTT.